Listed here are 23 T cell receptor beta chains from one sample, sequenced in a study of immune characterization of retroperitoneal liposarcoma. TCRdb recomputed calls from the PCR reads with MiXCR, one row per CDR3 protein. The data show about 3,100 distinct CDR3 sequences, approximately 50% seen once. Source material: tumor tissue. The receptors come from a male donor with retroperitoneal liposarcoma.

V is TRBV7-6 and J is TRBJ2-1; D unclear. Deletions cut 5 bases from V and 4 bases from J, with 12 bases between. Per the germline V gene, CDR1 is SGHVS and CDR2 is FNYEAQ. This CDR3 region has 14 residues. CDR3 region: CASSPSGPYNEQFF. The CDR3 nucleotides are TGTGCCAGCAGCCCATCAGGACCGTACAATGAGCAGTTCTTC.

This CDR3 is CASTEGRDTQYF. The DNA for the CDR3 is TGTGCCAGCACGGAGGGGAGAGATACGCAGTATTTT. The J gene is TRBJ2-3, the V gene TRBV6-1; D is possibly TRBD2 (6 bases). V was cut by 7 bases and J by 5 bases, with 10 bases left in between. CDR3 length: 12 residues. Looked up from germline, CDR1 is MNHNS and CDR2 is SASEGT.

The chain is built from TRBV6-8 and TRBJ2-1; 14 nucleotides agree with TRBD2. CDR1 and CDR2 from the germline V gene are MNHGY and SAAAGT. With V trimmed by 4 bases and J by 2 bases, 10 bases remained unmatched. The CDR3 is made up of 19 amino acids. CDR3 coding DNA: TGTGCCAGCAGTTTACCGGGACTAGCGGGAGCCCATCCCTACAATGAGCAGTTCTTC. Its translation is CASSLPGLAGAHPYNEQFF.

Points on this clonotype: This could be a read error, since a much larger clone is one nucleotide away. The rearrangement joins TRBV6-1 to TRBJ2-1, with D unresolved. V lost 5 bases, J lost 13 bases, and 21 bases lay in between. In germline, CDR1 is MNHNS, CDR2 SASEGT. The CDR3 has 14 residues. The CDR3 loop is CASSYLRAVETQFF. The DNA of the CDR3 is TGTGCCAGCAGTTACCTCCGGGCCGTCGAGACCCAGTTCTTC.

The chain is built from TRBV12-3 or TRBV12-4 and TRBJ2-3; D is ambiguous. The V end lost 6 bases, the J end lost 4 bases, and 14 bases lay between the germline ends. The CDR3 sequence is 14 residues long. CDR3: CASRERLPADTQYF. CDR3 coding DNA: TGTGCCAGCAGGGAGCGTCTACCGGCAGATACGCAGTATTTT.

The V call is TRBV7-2, the J call TRBJ2-5; maybe TRBD2 (6 bases). CDR1 is SGHTA, CDR2 FQGNSA, per germline. Trimming removed 5 bases from V and 11 bases from J, with 24 bases in between. This CDR3 is built from 15 residues. CDR3 coding DNA: TGTGCCAGCAGCCCCGGGCGGGGATTAACAGATACGCAGTACTTC. This translates into CASSPGRGLTDTQYF.

This clonotype was found once. A single base separates this from a much larger clone, so it may be a read error. The CDR3 ends on some other residue instead of the conserved phenylalanine or tryptophan, so this is likely a read error. The rearrangement links TRBV6-6 to TRBJ2-7, with D unclear. The CDR3 sequence is 14 residues long. V was pared by 0 bases and J by 2 bases, with 8 bases between. Germline values: CDR1 MNHNY, CDR2 SVGAGI (reference sequence). The CDR3 loop reads CASSYSTGPYEQYS. The CDR3 DNA follows: TGTGCCAGCAGTTACTCGACGGGTCCCTACGAGCAGTACTCC.

This sequence joins TRBV6-1 and TRBJ2-5; no reliable D call. The CDR3 extends over 14 amino acids. From germline, CDR1 is MNHNS and CDR2 SASEGT. V was trimmed by 5 bases and J by 5 bases, leaving 15 bases between them. CDR3 in DNA: TGTGCCAGCAGTTACGGATATTTAGGGGAGACCCAGTACTTC. Amino acid sequence: CASSYGYLGETQYF.

This chain joins TRBV6-1 and TRBJ2-3; 8 bases match TRBD1. The V gene end was trimmed by 3 bases and the J gene end by 3 bases; junction bases not matched to a gene: 8. Germline assignment: CDR1 MNHNS and CDR2 SASEGT. This CDR3 spans 16 amino acids. The CDR3 region is CASSDRGRVVTDTQYF. CDR3 coding DNA: TGTGCCAGCAGTGACAGGGGGCGCGTAGTAACAGATACGCAGTATTTT.

The genes are TRBV6-4 and TRBJ2-1, with TRBD1 identical over 8 bases. CDR3 size: 14 residues. Germline CDR1 MRHNA, CDR2 SNTAGT. J was trimmed by 3 bases and V by 5 bases; bases with no gene match: 3. CDR3 residues: CASSRTGNYNEQFF. CDR3 sequence (DNA): TGTGCCAGCAGTAGGACAGGGAACTACAATGAGCAGTTCTTC.

CDR3 nucleotide sequence: TGTGCCAGCAGTGAGCGCGGGAGAGAAGAGACCCAGTACTTC. Its translation is CASSERGREETQYF. The rearrangement links TRBV6-1 to TRBJ2-5; 7 positions match TRBD2. CDR3 length equals 14 residues. V shed 3 bases and J 3 bases; nucleotides not matched to a gene: 4. Germline assignment: CDR1 MNHNS and CDR2 SASEGT.

This clonotype was seen once. The rearrangement joins TRBV5-1 to TRBJ2-1; a weak D match, TRBD1 (5 bases). CDR1 is SGHRS and CDR2 is YFSETQ in the germline V gene. This CDR3 has 14 amino acids. The germline V and J ends were trimmed by 0 bases and 4 bases, with 8 bases remaining between them. The CDR3 here is CASSLEGPYNEQFF. DNA of the CDR3: TGCGCCAGCAGCTTGGAGGGGCCGTACAATGAGCAGTTCTTC.

This clonotype came up a few times. The chain links TRBV6-6 to TRBJ2-1, with D tentatively TRBD1 (6 bases). The J call may be faulty, since TRBJ2-5 better matches the DNA end. Per the germline V gene, CDR1 is MNHNY and CDR2 is SVGAGI (reference sequence). The CDR3 length is 15 residues. Here the CDR3 DNA reads TGTGCCAGCACCCCAAAGGACAGAAACCAAGAGACCCAGTACTTC. Its translation: CASTPKDRNQETQYF.

The table lists this clonotype with a few counts. V usage is TRBV7-2 and J usage is TRBJ1-1, with D possibly being TRBD1 (5 bases). Germline assignment: CDR1 SGHTA and CDR2 FQGNSA. This CDR3 contains 16 residues. Trimming pared 0 bases from V and 1 base from J, leaving 12 bases between. The DNA for the CDR3 is TGTGCCAGCAGCTTAGCCCCCGGACAACGGAACACTGAAGCTTTCTTT. Translated, it gives CASSLAPGQRNTEAFF.

The gene calls are TRBV11-3 and TRBJ2-7, with no clear D. The CDR3 has 13 residues. Germline assignment: CDR1 SGHNT and CDR2 YENEEA. The V end was cut by 1 base, the J end by 4 bases, with 8 bases between. CDR3 sequence (DNA): TGTGCCAGCAGCTTAGGCTCCGGGTACGAGCAGTACTTC. Its translation is CASSLGSGYEQYF.

This clonotype came up once. The J gene is TRBJ1-3, the V gene TRBV6-1; D not resolved. V gave up 8 bases and J gave up 4 bases, with 12 bases separating them. The CDR3 has 13 residues. CDR1 is MNHNS, CDR2 SASEGT, per germline. The CDR3: CASVLGLGNTIYF. In DNA, the CDR3 is TGTGCCAGCGTATTAGGGCTAGGAAACACCATATATTTT.

This clonotype is categorized as medium-sized (0.01 to 0.1%). The chain is built from TRBV6-1 and TRBJ1-1; 7 positions match TRBD1. Trimming removed 6 bases from V and 4 bases from J; junction bases left unmatched: 5. Germline-derived CDR1 and CDR2 are MNHNS and SASEGT. The CDR3 loop spans 13 amino acids. CDR3 sequence: CASSYRGSTEAFF. CDR3 sequence (DNA): TGTGCCAGCAGCTACAGGGGTAGCACTGAAGCTTTCTTT.

The chain employs TRBV14 and TRBJ2-1; tentative D call: TRBD1 (6 bases). This CDR3 region has 13 residues. The V and J ends lost 3 bases and 12 bases respectively, with 15 bases between them. Germline CDR1 reads SGHDN; CDR2 reads FVKESK. Here the CDR3 reads CASSHRGFKGQFF. CDR3 coding DNA: TGTGCCAGCAGCCACAGGGGATTCAAGGGGCAGTTCTTC.

The V gene is TRBV6-6, the J gene TRBJ2-1; D is perhaps TRBD1 (6 bases). The CDR3 extends over 16 amino acids. From germline, CDR1 is MNHNY and CDR2 SVGAGI (reference sequence). V shed 6 bases and J shed 10 bases, with 25 bases lying between them. DNA for the CDR3: TGTGCCAGCAGGCTCGACGGGACACCTAGCTCCTACGAGCAGTTCTTC. Translating gives CASRLDGTPSSYEQFF.

The chain recombines TRBV28 with TRBJ2-1; D unclear. The end of the DNA fits TRBJ2-7 better, so the J call may be wrong. Germline CDR1 is MDHEN and CDR2 is SYDVKM. The CDR3 is 11 residues long. The CDR3 reads CASNLGSEQYF. The CDR3, as DNA: TGTGCCAGCAACCTTGGCAGCGAGCAGTACTTC.

The chain uses TRBV27 and TRBJ2-1; D may correspond to TRBD1 or TRBD2 (7 bases each). The CDR3 consists of 15 residues. The V and J ends lost 6 bases and 6 bases respectively, with 18 bases between them. The germline gives CDR1 MNHEY, CDR2 SMNVEV (reference sequence). In nucleotides, the CDR3 is TGTGCCAGCAGCCGCGGGGGACAGCCTGGCAATGAGCAGTTCTTC. Translated: CASSRGGQPGNEQFF.

By proportion, this clonotype is large (0.1 to 1%). The chain couples TRBV11-3 to TRBJ2-3; D uncertain. V lost 8 bases and J 1 base, leaving 13 bases between the germline ends. The CDR3 sequence is 14 residues long. The germline V gene encodes CDR1 SGHNT and CDR2 YENEEA. The CDR3: CASQMTGRTDTQYF. CDR3 nucleotides: TGTGCCAGCCAGATGACCGGACGCACAGATACGCAGTATTTT.

CDR3 DNA: TGTGCCAGCAGTTGGGACAGAAAAAACATTCAGTACTTC. Translated: CASSWDRKNIQYF. V gene TRBV6-1 combines with J gene TRBJ2-4; 7 bases fit TRBD1. J was trimmed by 4 bases and V by 5 bases; bases with no gene match: 2. CDR3 length: 13 amino acids. Per germline, CDR1 MNHNS and CDR2 SASEGT.